This is a list of T cell receptor beta chains from one sample in a study of blood T cell repertoires in COVID-19. The table came from immunoSEQ multiplex PCR; TCRdb's copy has only in-frame clones and leaves some out. Of tens of thousands of clones listed, 82% were seen once; the top ten hold around 21%. Sample: peripheral blood. These receptors were collected from a woman aged 55-69 years with acute or convalescent COVID-19. Each CDR3 is given with its conserved first and last residue. A D gene is named only where the DNA matches it firmly. Some rows have no size entry. The others give once, few or many, or a class for an expanded clone.

j_call d_call clone_size cdr3_length v_call cdr3_aa cdr3_nt
TRBJ1-6 TRBD1 NA 17 TRBV6-1 CASSATTGNSYNSPLHF TGTGCCAGCAGTGCCACGACAGGGAACTCCTATAATTCACCCCTCCACTTT
TRBJ1-1 NA NA 12 TRBV12-3/TRBV12-4 CASTQPNGRAFF TGTGCCAGCACCCAACCTAATGGTCGCGCTTTCTTT
TRBJ1-4 TRBD1 NA 15 TRBV5-5 CASSLAGTVNEKLFF TGTGCCAGCAGCTTGGCGGGGACAGTCAATGAAAAACTGTTTTTT
TRBJ2-2 TRBD2 NA 16 TRBV3-1/TRBV3-2 CASSRLLAGGPGELFF TGTGCCAGCAGCCGCCTACTAGCGGGGGGGCCCGGGGAGCTGTTTTTT
TRBJ1-5 NA NA 16 TRBV6-2/TRBV6-3 CASSSLGGGNNQPQHF TGTGCCAGCAGTTCCCTGGGAGGGGGAAACAATCAGCCCCAGCATTTT
TRBJ1-3 NA NA 12 TRBV27 CASRRGGNTIYF TGTGCCAGCAGGAGAGGTGGAAACACCATATATTTT
TRBJ2-2 NA NA 15 TRBV6-5 CASRALAGTTGELFF TGTGCCAGCAGGGCACTGGCGGGGACTACCGGGGAGCTGTTTTTT
TRBJ2-6 NA NA 17 TRBV27 CASSSRTGRSGANVLTF TGTGCCAGCAGTTCTCGTACAGGACGCTCTGGGGCCAACGTCCTGACTTTC
TRBJ1-5 TRBD1 NA 15 TRBV5-1 CASSLTGTGLQPQHF TGCGCCAGCAGCTTGACCGGGACAGGACTTCAACCCCAGCATTTT
TRBJ1-3 TRBD1 NA 14 TRBV18 CASSLQGADDTIYF TGTGCCAGCTCTCTCCAGGGGGCGGATGACACCATATATTTT
TRBJ1-6 NA NA 19 TRBV6-4 CASSRQAHRAPSYNSPLHF TGTGCCAGCAGCCGACAGGCCCATCGAGCTCCCTCCTATAATTCACCCCTCCACTTT
TRBJ2-3 NA NA 16 TRBV6-2/TRBV6-3 CASSYGWLQGEDTQYF TGTGCCAGCAGTTACGGTTGGCTTCAGGGCGAGGATACGCAGTATTTT
TRBJ2-2 NA few 15 TRBV3-1/TRBV3-2 CASSQGVTNTGELFF TGTGCCAGCAGCCAAGGAGTGACGAACACCGGGGAGCTGTTTTTT
TRBJ2-1 NA NA 12 TRBV29-1 CSVESSYNEQFF TGCAGCGTTGAGAGTTCCTACAATGAGCAGTTCTTC
TRBJ2-7 NA NA 15 TRBV6-5 CASSHSRTASYEQYF TGTGCCAGCAGCCACTCGAGGACAGCTTCCTACGAGCAGTACTTC
TRBJ1-4 NA NA 11 TRBV20-1 CSARRGSSFSF TGCAGTGCTAGGAGGGGGTCAAGCTTTAGTTTT
TRBJ2-4 TRBD2 NA 13 TRBV30 CAWSSTSGGAKYF TGTGCCTGGAGCTCGACTAGCGGGGGGGCGAAGTACTTC
TRBJ1-2 TRBD1 NA 12 TRBV18 CASSPPTGDYTF TGTGCCAGCTCACCACCCACAGGGGACTACACCTTC
TRBJ2-6 TRBD1 once 16 TRBV6-5 CASSSRTGVGANVLTF TGTGCCAGCAGTTCCCGGACAGGGGTTGGGGCCAACGTCCTGACTTTC
TRBJ2-3 NA few 14 TRBV5-5 CASSLSGQTDTQYF TGTGCCAGCAGCTTGTCGGGACAAACAGATACGCAGTATTTT
TRBJ2-1 NA NA 16 TRBV14 CASSQLTTSSYNEQFF TGTGCCAGCAGCCAACTGACTACGAGCTCCTACAATGAGCAGTTCTTC
TRBJ1-6 NA once 14 TRBV7-9 CASSLLLGDSPLHF TGTGCCAGCAGCTTACTGTTAGGAGATTCACCCCTCCACTTT
TRBJ2-1 TRBD2 NA 16 TRBV14 CASSLLALGGYNEQFF TGTGCCAGCAGCCTACTAGCCTTGGGGGGGTACAATGAGCAGTTCTTC
TRBJ1-4 TRBD1 NA 14 TRBV6-1 CASSQAGGREKLFF TGTGCCAGCAGTCAAGCAGGGGGAAGGGAAAAACTGTTTTTT
TRBJ2-2 NA NA 14 TRBV2 CASTEGAITGELFF TGTGCCAGCACGGAGGGGGCGATCACCGGGGAGCTGTTTTTT
TRBJ2-3 TRBD1 NA 16 TRBV24-1 CATSDLQGVSADTQYF TGTGCCACCAGTGACCTACAGGGGGTCTCTGCAGATACGCAGTATTTT
TRBJ2-1 NA NA 20 TRBV2 CASSGVGTRRRSSSYNEQFF TGTGCCAGCAGTGGGGTCGGGACTCGCCGCCGCTCCAGCTCCTACAATGAGCAGTTCTTC
TRBJ2-3 TRBD1 NA 16 TRBV3-1/TRBV3-2 CASSRTGTGGVDTQYF TGTGCCAGCAGCCGCACGGGGACAGGGGGGGTCGATACGCAGTATTTT
TRBJ2-2 NA NA 15 TRBV18 CASSPPGNRAGELFF TGTGCCAGCTCACCACCTGGTAATCGGGCCGGGGAGCTGTTTTTT
TRBJ1-2 NA NA 14 TRBV7-9 CASSLERGTDGYTF TGTGCCAGCAGCTTAGAGAGGGGGACCGATGGCTACACCTTC
TRBJ1-4 TRBD1 NA 12 TRBV30 CAWSQDREKLFF TGTGCCTGGAGTCAGGACAGGGAAAAACTGTTTTTT
TRBJ2-7 TRBD1 NA 16 TRBV10-1 CASSDDGTGGSYEQYF TGCGCCAGCAGTGACGATGGGACAGGGGGTAGCTACGAGCAGTACTTC
TRBJ2-1 TRBD1 NA 16 TRBV19 CASSTHPGQGNNEQFF TGTGCCAGTAGTACCCATCCGGGACAGGGGAACAATGAGCAGTTCTTC
TRBJ1-5 NA once 15 TRBV27 CASRDSSYSNQPQHF TGTGCCAGCAGAGACTCCAGTTATAGCAATCAGCCCCAGCATTTT
TRBJ1-3 NA few 16 TRBV4-2 CASSQEAGDTGNTIYF TGTGCCAGCAGCCAAGAGGCGGGGGACACTGGAAACACCATATATTTT
TRBJ1-5 NA NA 14 TRBV7-2 CASSPGTSNQPQHF TGTGCCAGCAGCCCGGGGACTTCCAATCAGCCCCAGCATTTT
TRBJ2-5 TRBD2 NA 15 TRBV5-3 CARSNTSGSGETQYF TGTGCCAGAAGTAACACTAGCGGGTCGGGGGAGACCCAGTACTTC
TRBJ2-7 NA medium-sized 13 TRBV19 CASSGGGSYEQYF TGTGCCAGTAGTGGTGGCGGGTCCTACGAGCAGTACTTC
TRBJ1-2 NA NA 15 TRBV14 CASSPPDGIAYGYTF TGTGCCAGCAGCCCCCCGGACGGGATTGCCTATGGCTACACCTTC
TRBJ2-5 NA NA 14 TRBV25-1 CASSERILQETQYF TGTGCCAGCAGTGAGAGGATTCTCCAAGAGACCCAGTACTTC
TRBJ2-7 NA NA 15 TRBV5-1 CASSQGLQISYEQYF TGCGCCAGCAGCCAGGGACTGCAAATTTCCTACGAGCAGTACTTC
TRBJ2-7 TRBD2 once 17 TRBV14 CASSPLSGGDSSYEQYF TGTGCCAGCAGCCCTCTGAGCGGGGGTGATTCCTCCTACGAGCAGTACTTC
TRBJ1-6 TRBD1 NA 14 TRBV2 CASRLVTGASPLHF TGTGCCAGCAGACTGGTTACAGGGGCTTCACCCCTCCACTTT
TRBJ1-2 NA NA 13 TRBV4-1 CASSQAGYYGYTF TGCGCCAGCAGCCAAGCAGGGTACTATGGCTACACCTTC
TRBJ1-2 NA NA 11 TRBV20-1 CSARGLYGYTF TGCAGTGCTAGGGGGCTATATGGCTACACCTTC
TRBJ2-2 TRBD2 NA 14 TRBV2 CASSETSFTGELFF TGTGCCAGCAGTGAGACTAGCTTCACCGGGGAGCTGTTTTTT
TRBJ1-1 NA NA 13 TRBV27 CASSPAGVTEAFF TGTGCCAGCAGCCCGGCAGGGGTGACTGAAGCTTTCTTT
TRBJ2-3 TRBD1 NA 14 TRBV6-4 CASSRQGDTDTQYF TGTGCCAGCAGCCGACAGGGAGACACAGATACGCAGTATTTT
TRBJ2-3 TRBD2 NA 15 TRBV5-4 CASSLDTSGPWGQYF TGTGCCAGCAGCTTGGATACTAGCGGGCCATGGGGGCAGTATTTT
TRBJ2-1 NA NA 15 TRBV7-8 CASITQGSSYNEQFF TGTGCCAGCATCACGCAGGGTAGCTCCTACAATGAGCAGTTCTTC
TRBJ1-1 NA NA 13 TRBV15 CATSQTRDTEAFF TGTGCCACCAGCCAGACCAGGGACACTGAAGCTTTCTTT
TRBJ1-1 NA NA 12 TRBV29-1 CSAVGREPEAFF TGCAGCGCCGTTGGACGGGAGCCCGAAGCTTTCTTT
TRBJ1-5 NA NA 16 TRBV6-6 CASSYSARISNQPQHF TGTGCCAGCAGTTACTCGGCCCGTATTAGCAATCAGCCCCAGCATTTT
TRBJ1-2 TRBD1 NA 15 TRBV7-2 CASSLNRGVVDGYTF TGTGCCAGCAGCTTAAACAGGGGTGTGGTAGATGGCTACACCTTC
TRBJ2-7 NA few 12 TRBV6-2/TRBV6-3 CASGYLGAEQYF TGTGCCAGCGGATACTTAGGGGCCGAGCAGTACTTC
TRBJ2-5 TRBD2 NA 14 TRBV7-2 CASSLGGGIETQYF TGTGCCAGCAGCTTAGGGGGGGGGATCGAGACCCAGTACTTC
TRBJ2-6 TRBD1 NA 14 TRBV19 CARTTYRGTNVLTF TGTGCCAGAACCACCTACAGGGGAACCAACGTCCTGACTTTC
TRBJ1-3 NA NA 13 TRBV7-2 CASSFEAGNTIYF TGTGCCAGCAGCTTTGAGGCTGGAAACACCATATATTTT
TRBJ1-5 TRBD1 NA 12 TRBV27 CASGTGNQPQHF TGTGCCAGTGGGACAGGTAATCAGCCCCAGCATTTT